This TCR beta chain was captured by sequencing in a study of T cell responses to AZD1222 COVID-19 vaccine (dated by TCRdb to the early 2020s). Study-wide context: TCR sequencing was performed for 230 to 250 trial participants, of whom about 210 were given two doses of AZD1222 and approximately 25 were given two doses of MenACWY control vaccine. Enrollment into the trials was organized by age into subgroups of 18-55, 56-69 and 70-plus years, and those subgroups contained roughly 140, 27 and 60 TCR-sequenced participants, respectively. General conclusions and limits of the study: In the small 56-69-year group, the increase in depth fell short of significance, most likely because of low power. Because no day 14 peak-response samples were available, the repertoires could be characterized only after the peak T cell response. Nearly half of unique spike-specific TCRs reportedly recognized epitopes outside regions mutated in the B.1.351 and B.1.1.7 variants. After two AZD1222 doses, spike-specific TCR breadth and depth were significantly higher than at day 0 and than in MenACWY recipients. Conclusions about previously exposed vaccinees are limited, since just 5 or 6 AZD1222 recipients were seropositive for SARS-CoV-2 at baseline. Most participants were white British and females outnumbered males, and the authors suggested that clonal diversity may have been underestimated. The vaccine-associated CD4 TCRs covered the entire spike protein, and the dominant responses fell in regions 160-218 and 743-854.

The time point label here, explained by the study, means: about 28 days (+/-7) after the second vaccine dose. Interpreted using the paper, the treatment or condition label stands for: meningococcal conjugate vaccine given as trial control. The vaccinee samples were drawn from two UK trials, COV001 and COV002, one of which was a single-blind randomized controlled phase 2/3 trial testing AZD1222 (ChAdOx1 nCoV-19) in healthy adults. Trial participant PBMC samples were collected at day 0 and day 28 after the second dose for TCRbeta chain sequencing. Inclusive of the bounding cysteine and phenylalanine, the CDR3 is 11 residues long. Only the CDR3 portion is preserved as DNA: 33 bases, with reading frame beginning at the first base. Taken from the germline V gene, the CDR1 and CDR2 loops are MDHEN and SYDVKM. The junction shows trimming of 8 bases on V and 5 bases on J, plus 9 bases between the germline ends.

The CDR3 regions of human TCRbeta chains were analyzed by immunosequencing. The study's processing was this. Repertoire TCRs were matched against a reference library of SARS-CoV-2-specific TCRs generated with the MIRA antigen-specificity platform. Breadth meant the fraction of unique TCRs that were SARS-CoV-2-associated, whereas depth meant the fraction of total T cells that were SARS-CoV-2-associated. Using the MIRA data, every spike-specific TCR was mapped to the spike region that the TCR reacted to and assigned to either a CD4 or a CD8 class. Log10-transformed breadth and depth values were compared by one-way ANOVA with Sidak's multiple comparisons tests. Held by TCRdb, this immuneACCESS table contains in-frame sequences only and omits some clones. Under half of the omission traces to an unresolved V gene where checked; the cause of the rest is unknown. V and J calls plus clone size are reproduced from that table; the DNA served to infer D and trimming. In this sample the table shows roughly 66,000 clones, around nine tenths of which occur a single time. The ten largest clones add up to roughly 4.9% of the sample.

Comment on this clone: Its antigen remains undetermined. One base away there is no much larger clone; base qualities are not given.

This sample comprised peripheral blood, obtained 28 days after the second dose of the MenACWY control vaccine. This chain joins TRBV28 to TRBJ1-2; no D gene is confidently identified. This receptor was identified in an adult who received the MenACWY meningococcal vaccine as a control. In nucleotide form, the sequence is TGTGCCAGCTCAATGCGGTATGGCTACACCTTC. This encodes CASSMRYGYTF.